The 3 T cell receptor beta chains below all came from one sample that was sequenced in a study of identical twins. TCRdb reprocessed the 5' RACE reads via MiXCR and lists one record per CDR3 protein. The sample consists of 570,000 or so distinct CDR3 sequences, 9.6% of them appearing once. The same sample was also used in a study of yellow fever vaccine responses in identical twins.

Sequenced material: PBMCs. The receptor set was obtained from a woman aged 18 to 35 in good health.

This clonotype occurred a few times. J is TRBJ2-7 and V is TRBV20-1; D may be TRBD1 or TRBD2 (6 bases each). The CDR3 is 13 residues long. Trimming stripped 3 bases from V and 2 bases from J, with 11 bases between. Looked up from germline, CDR1 is DFQATT and CDR2 is SNEGSKA (reference sequence). In nucleotides, the CDR3 is TGCAGTGCTAGGGGGGGCTCGGCCTACGAGCAGTACTTC. Translated, it gives CSARGGSAYEQYF.

This clonotype was picked up many times. The CDR3, as DNA: TGTGCCAGCAGCCGACAGGTTGAGTACGAGCAGTACTTC. Its protein is CASSRQVEYEQYF. The chain couples TRBV3-1 to TRBJ2-7; D is perhaps TRBD1 (6 bases). Germline V gene lookup returns CDR1 LGHDT and CDR2 YNNKEL (reference sequence). V lost 4 bases, J lost 4 bases, and 11 bases lay in between. The CDR3 consists of 13 residues.

The gene calls are TRBV7-8 and TRBJ1-1, with D hard to call. CDR1 SGHVS and CDR2 FQNEAQ come from the germline V gene. The germline V and J ends were trimmed by 0 bases and 0 bases, with 8 bases remaining between them. The CDR3 is made up of 15 amino acids. The CDR3 sequence: CASSLAETLNTEAFF. DNA for the CDR3: TGTGCCAGCAGCTTAGCTGAGACCTTGAACACTGAAGCTTTCTTT.